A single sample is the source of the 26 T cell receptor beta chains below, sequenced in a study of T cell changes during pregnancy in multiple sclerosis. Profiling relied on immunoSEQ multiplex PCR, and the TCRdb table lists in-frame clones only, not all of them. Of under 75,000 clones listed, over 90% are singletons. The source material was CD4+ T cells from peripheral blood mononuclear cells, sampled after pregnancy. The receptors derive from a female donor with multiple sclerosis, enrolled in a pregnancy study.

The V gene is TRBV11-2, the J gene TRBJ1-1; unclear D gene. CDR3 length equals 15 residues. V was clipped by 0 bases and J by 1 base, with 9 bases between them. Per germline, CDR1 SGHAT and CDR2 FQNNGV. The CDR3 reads CASSLDWSRNTEAFF. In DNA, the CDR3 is TGTGCCAGCAGCTTAGATTGGAGTAGGAACACTGAAGCTTTCTTT.

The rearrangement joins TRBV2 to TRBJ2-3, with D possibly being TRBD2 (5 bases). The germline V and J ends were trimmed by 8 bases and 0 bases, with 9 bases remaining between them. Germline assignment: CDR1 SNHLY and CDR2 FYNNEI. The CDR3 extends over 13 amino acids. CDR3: CASPPGSTDTQYF. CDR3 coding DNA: TGTGCCAGCCCCCCGGGAAGCACAGATACGCAGTATTTT.

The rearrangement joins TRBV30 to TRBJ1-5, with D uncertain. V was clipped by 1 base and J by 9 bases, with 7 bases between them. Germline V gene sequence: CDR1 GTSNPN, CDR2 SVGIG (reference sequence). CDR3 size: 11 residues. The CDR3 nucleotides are TGTGCCTGGAGTGACCGGGGGCCCCAGCATTTT. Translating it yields CAWSDRGPQHF. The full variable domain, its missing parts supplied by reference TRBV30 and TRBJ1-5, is SQTIHQWPATLVQPVGSPLSLECTVEGTSNPNLYWYRQAAGRGLQLLFYSVGIGQISSEVPQNLSASRPQDRQFILSSKKLLLSDSGFYLCAWSDRGPQHFGDGTRLSIL.

The CDR3 sequence is CATSREVPSGYGYTF. The CDR3 DNA reads TGTGCCACCAGCAGAGAGGTGCCTTCAGGCTATGGCTACACCTTC. The chain joins TRBV15 to TRBJ1-2, with D uncertain. V lost 0 bases and J lost 4, with 12 bases in between. This CDR3 has 15 residues. From germline, CDR1 is LNHNV and CDR2 YYDKDF (reference sequence). Drawing the rest from reference TRBV15 and TRBJ1-2, the complete variable domain is DAMVIQNPRYQVTQFGKPVTLSCSQTLNHNVMYWYQQKSSQAPKLLFHYYDKDFNNEADTPDNFQSRRPNTSFCFLDIRSPGLGDTAMYLCATSREVPSGYGYTFGSGTRLTVV.

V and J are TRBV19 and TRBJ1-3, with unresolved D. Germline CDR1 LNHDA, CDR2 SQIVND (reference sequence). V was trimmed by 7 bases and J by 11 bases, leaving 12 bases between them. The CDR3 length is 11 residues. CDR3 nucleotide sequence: TGTGCCAGTACGGAGAAAAGGTCCATATATTTT. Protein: CASTEKRSIYF.

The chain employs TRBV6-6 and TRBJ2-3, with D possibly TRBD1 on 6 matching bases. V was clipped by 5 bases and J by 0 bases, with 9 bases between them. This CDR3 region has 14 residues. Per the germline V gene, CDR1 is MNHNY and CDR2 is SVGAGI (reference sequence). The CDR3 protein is CASSRDTSTDTQYF. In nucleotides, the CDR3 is TGTGCCAGCAGTCGGGACACAAGCACAGATACGCAGTATTTT.

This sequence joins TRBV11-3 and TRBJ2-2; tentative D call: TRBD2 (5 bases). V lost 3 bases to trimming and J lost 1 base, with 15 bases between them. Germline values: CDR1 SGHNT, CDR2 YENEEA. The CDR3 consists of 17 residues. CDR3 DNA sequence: TGTGCCAGCAGCTTCGGTACGGCCGGGATGAACACCGGGGAGCTGTTTTTT. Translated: CASSFGTAGMNTGELFF.

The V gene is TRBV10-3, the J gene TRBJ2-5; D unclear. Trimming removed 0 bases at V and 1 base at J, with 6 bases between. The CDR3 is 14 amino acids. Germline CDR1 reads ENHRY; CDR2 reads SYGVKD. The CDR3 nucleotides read TGTGCCATCAGTGAGTCACTCTCCCAAGAGACCCAGTACTTC. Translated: CAISESLSQETQYF.

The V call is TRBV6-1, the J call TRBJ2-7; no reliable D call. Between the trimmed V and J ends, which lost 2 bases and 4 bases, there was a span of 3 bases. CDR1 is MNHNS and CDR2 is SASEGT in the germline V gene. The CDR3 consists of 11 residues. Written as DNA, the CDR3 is TGTGCCAGCAGTGAACGGTACGAGCAGTACTTC. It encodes CASSERYEQYF.

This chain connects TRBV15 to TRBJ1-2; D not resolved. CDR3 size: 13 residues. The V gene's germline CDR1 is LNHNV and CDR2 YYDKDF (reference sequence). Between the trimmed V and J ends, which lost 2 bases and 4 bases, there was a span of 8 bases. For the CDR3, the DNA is TGTGCCACCAGCAGACTCAACAGCTATGGCTACACCTTC. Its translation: CATSRLNSYGYTF.

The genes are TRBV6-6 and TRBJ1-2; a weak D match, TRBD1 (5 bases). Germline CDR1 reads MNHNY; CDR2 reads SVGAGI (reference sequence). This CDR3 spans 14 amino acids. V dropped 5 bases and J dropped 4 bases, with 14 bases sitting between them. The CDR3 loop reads CASSATALVYGYTF. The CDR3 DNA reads TGTGCCAGCAGTGCGACAGCCCTAGTCTATGGCTACACCTTC.

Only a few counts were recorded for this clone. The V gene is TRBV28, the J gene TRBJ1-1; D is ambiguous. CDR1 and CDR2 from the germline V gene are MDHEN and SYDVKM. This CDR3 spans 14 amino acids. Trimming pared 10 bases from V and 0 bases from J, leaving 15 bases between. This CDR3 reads CATSRVTMNTEAFF. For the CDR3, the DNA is TGTGCCACCTCTCGGGTGACCATGAACACTGAAGCTTTCTTT.

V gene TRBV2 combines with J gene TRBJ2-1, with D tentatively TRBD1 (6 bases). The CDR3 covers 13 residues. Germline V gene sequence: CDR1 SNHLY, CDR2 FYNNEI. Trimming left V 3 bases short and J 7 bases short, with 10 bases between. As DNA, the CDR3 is TGTGCCAGCAGTGATGAGACAGGTAATGAGCAGTTCTTC. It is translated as CASSDETGNEQFF.

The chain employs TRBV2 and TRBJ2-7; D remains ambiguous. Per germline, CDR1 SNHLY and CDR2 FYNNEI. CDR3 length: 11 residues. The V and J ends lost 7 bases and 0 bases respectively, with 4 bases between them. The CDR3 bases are TGTGCCAGCATTATCTCCTACGAGCAGTACTTC. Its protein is CASIISYEQYF.

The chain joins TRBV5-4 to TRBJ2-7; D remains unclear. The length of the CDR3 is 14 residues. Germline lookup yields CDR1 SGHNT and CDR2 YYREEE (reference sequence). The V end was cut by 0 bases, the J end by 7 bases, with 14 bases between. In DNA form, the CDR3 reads TGTGCCAGCAGCTTGGAAGTCAGCGTACGGGAGCAGTACTTC. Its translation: CASSLEVSVREQYF.

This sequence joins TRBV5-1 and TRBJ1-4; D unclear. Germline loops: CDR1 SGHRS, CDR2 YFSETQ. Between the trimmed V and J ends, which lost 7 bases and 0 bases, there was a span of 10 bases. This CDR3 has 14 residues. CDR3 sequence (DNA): TGCGCCAGCTCCGAGTCTACAACTAATGAAAAACTGTTTTTT. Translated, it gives CASSESTTNEKLFF.

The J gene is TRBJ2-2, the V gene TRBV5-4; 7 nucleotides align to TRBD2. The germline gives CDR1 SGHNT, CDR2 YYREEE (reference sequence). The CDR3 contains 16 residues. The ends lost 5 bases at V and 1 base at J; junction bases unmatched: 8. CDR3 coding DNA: TGTGCCAGCAGTTGGCTGGGAGGGAGGAACACCGGGGAGCTGTTTTTT. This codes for CASSWLGGRNTGELFF.

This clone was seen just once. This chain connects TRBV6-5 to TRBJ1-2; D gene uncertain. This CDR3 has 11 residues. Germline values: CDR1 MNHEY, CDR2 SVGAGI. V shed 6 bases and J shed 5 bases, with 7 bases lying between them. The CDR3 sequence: CASRQFYGYTF. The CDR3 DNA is TGTGCCAGCAGGCAGTTTTATGGCTACACCTTC.

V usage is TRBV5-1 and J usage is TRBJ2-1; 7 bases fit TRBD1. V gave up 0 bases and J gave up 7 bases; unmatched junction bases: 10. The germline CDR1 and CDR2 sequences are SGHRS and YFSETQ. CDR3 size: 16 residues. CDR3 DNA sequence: TGCGCCAGCAGCTTGGGAGGGACAGACAGAAATAATGAGCAGTTCTTC. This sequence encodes CASSLGGTDRNNEQFF.

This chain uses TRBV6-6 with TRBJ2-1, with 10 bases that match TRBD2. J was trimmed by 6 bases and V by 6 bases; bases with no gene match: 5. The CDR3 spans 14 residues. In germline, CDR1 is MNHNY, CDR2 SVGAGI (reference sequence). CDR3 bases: TGTGCCAGCAGACTAGCGGGGCTAGGCAATGAGCAGTTCTTC. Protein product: CASRLAGLGNEQFF.

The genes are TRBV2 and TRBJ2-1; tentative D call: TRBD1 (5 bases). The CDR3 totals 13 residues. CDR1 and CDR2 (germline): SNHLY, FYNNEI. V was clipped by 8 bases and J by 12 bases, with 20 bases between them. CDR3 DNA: TGTGCCAGCTCATTAAACCGGGCAACAGGGCAGTTCTTC. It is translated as CASSLNRATGQFF.

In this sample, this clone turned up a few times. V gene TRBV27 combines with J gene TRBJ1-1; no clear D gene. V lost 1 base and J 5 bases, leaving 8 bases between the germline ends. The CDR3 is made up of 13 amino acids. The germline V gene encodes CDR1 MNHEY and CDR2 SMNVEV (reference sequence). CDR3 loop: CASSLYAGTEAFF. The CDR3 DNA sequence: TGTGCCAGCAGTTTATATGCGGGGACTGAAGCTTTCTTT.

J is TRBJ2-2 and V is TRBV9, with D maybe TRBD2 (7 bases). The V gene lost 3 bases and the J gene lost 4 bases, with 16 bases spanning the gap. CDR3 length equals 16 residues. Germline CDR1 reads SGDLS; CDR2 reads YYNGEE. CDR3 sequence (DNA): TGTGCCAGCAGCGGAGGCCCAGGGGAGGGCACCGGGGAGCTGTTTTTT. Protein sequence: CASSGGPGEGTGELFF.

CDR3 amino acids: CSVSGTGGIVAQYF. In nucleotides, the CDR3 is TGCAGCGTCTCTGGGACTGGCGGTATTGTGGCCCAGTACTTC. V is TRBV29-1 and J is TRBJ2-5, with D perhaps TRBD2 (6 bases). CDR1 and CDR2 (germline): SQVTM, ANQGSEA. V lost 6 bases, J lost 9 bases, and 23 bases lay in between. The CDR3 covers 14 residues.

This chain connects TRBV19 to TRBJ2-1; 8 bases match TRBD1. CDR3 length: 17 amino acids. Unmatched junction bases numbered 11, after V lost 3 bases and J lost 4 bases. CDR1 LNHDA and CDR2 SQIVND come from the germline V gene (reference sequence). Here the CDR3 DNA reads TGTGCCAGTAGTATGCCCTCGCGGGACAGGAGGTACAATGAGCAGTTCTTC. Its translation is CASSMPSRDRRYNEQFF.

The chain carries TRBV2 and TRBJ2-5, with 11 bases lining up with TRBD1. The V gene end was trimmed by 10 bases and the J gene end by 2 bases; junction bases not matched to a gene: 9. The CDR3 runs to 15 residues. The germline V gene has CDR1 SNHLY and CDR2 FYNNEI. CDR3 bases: TGTGCCACTACTAGGACAGGGGGCCCACAAGAGACCCAGTACTTC. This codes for CATTRTGGPQETQYF. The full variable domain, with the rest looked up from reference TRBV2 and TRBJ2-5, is EPEVTQTPSHQVTQMGQEVILRCVPISNHLYFYWYRQILGQKVEFLVSFYNNEISEKSEIFDDQFSVERPDGSNFTLKIRSTKLEDSAMYFCATTRTGGPQETQYFGPGTRLLVL.